The T cell receptor (beta chain) under discussion was sequenced for a study of vaccination effects on CD4 cells after COVID-19. Profiling relied on immunoSEQ multiplex PCR, and the TCRdb table lists in-frame clones only, not all of them. The sample includes about 32,000 clones, roughly two thirds of them seen just once. With the ViraFEST assay, the study expanded antigen-specific CD4+ T cells using viral peptide pools, then sequenced them. Scientists isolated CD4+ T cells after a roughly nine-day culture period ended. The vaccine given was either BNT162b2 or mRNA-1273, in two doses. Previously uninfected by SARS-CoV-2, the vaccine recipients also showed negative nucleocapsid antibodies. A note on this clone: Its antigen remains unidentified.

Per germline, CDR1 SEHNR and CDR2 FQNEAQ (reference sequence). The CDR3 length is 13 residues. The ends lost 1 base at V and 16 bases at J; junction bases unmatched: 9. The specimen comprised CD4+ T cells from PBMCs cultured with HCoV-229E spike peptides, sampled after COVID-19 vaccination. This sequence originates from a human donor who received a COVID-19 vaccine. The gene calls are TRBV7-9 and TRBJ2-1; 8 bases match TRBD1. The CDR3 loop reads CASSLGRRQGPFF. The CDR3 DNA is TGTGCCAGCAGCTTAGGCAGGAGACAGGGGCCCTTCTTC.